A single sample gave rise to the 30 T cell receptor beta chains below, sequenced in a study of vaccination and CD4 T cells after COVID-19. Treatment noted: approximately 9-day PBMC culture with coronavirus spike peptide pools or control peptides (ViraFEST assay). During the years 2011-2018, before the COVID-19 pandemic, the unexposed donor's CD4+ T cells were collected. The Oncomine TCR Beta short-read assay sequenced DNA from cultured CD4+ T cells. TCRdb re-derived calls from the PCR reads in MiXCR, one entry per CDR3 protein. Of some 7,000 distinct CDR3 sequences in the sample, around 40% were seen once. These receptors have no identified antigens. The sample was CD4+ T cells from blood, cultured in vitro. These receptors came from a human donor in good health.

The sample holds a few counts of this clonotype. This chain connects TRBV6-1 to TRBJ2-7; 13 nucleotides line up with TRBD2. V trimming: 6 bases; J trimming: 2 bases; junction bases outside the gene matches: 4. CDR3 length equals 15 residues. The germline gives CDR1 MNHNS, CDR2 SASEGT. CDR3 in amino acids: CASSPTSGGAYEQYF. The CDR3 DNA is TGTGCCAGCAGCCCCACTAGCGGGGGGGCCTACGAGCAGTACTTC.

This clonotype was detected a few times. The chain recombines TRBV6-1 with TRBJ1-6; 9 bases fit TRBD1. The CDR3 spans 14 residues. Germline-derived CDR1 and CDR2 are MNHNS and SASEGT. With V trimmed by 7 bases and J by 6 bases, 4 bases remained unmatched. The CDR3 coding sequence is TGTGCCAGCACCCAACAGGGGGCTAATTCACCCCTCCACTTT. It encodes CASTQQGANSPLHF.

This clonotype was detected only a few times. V gene TRBV20-1 combines with J gene TRBJ2-1; TRBD2 matches 11 bases. The ends lost 1 base at V and 5 bases at J; junction bases unmatched: 10. This CDR3 is 17 amino acids long. Germline CDR1 and CDR2: DFQATT and SNEGSKA (reference sequence). Here the CDR3 reads CSARVAGGLGDNNEQFF. The CDR3 region has the DNA TGCAGTGCTAGAGTAGCGGGGGGGCTAGGAGACAACAATGAGCAGTTCTTC.

This clonotype has more than one count but fewer than ten. The J gene is TRBJ1-2, the V gene TRBV27; tentatively, D is TRBD1 (6 bases). Trimming removed 2 bases at V and 6 bases at J, with 16 bases between. CDR1 and CDR2 from the germline V gene are MNHEY and SMNVEV (reference sequence). This CDR3 comprises 15 residues. CDR3 protein: CASSLTTRGADGYTF. In nucleotides, the CDR3 is TGTGCCAGCAGTTTAACTACCAGGGGCGCAGATGGCTACACCTTC.

The V gene is TRBV19, the J gene TRBJ1-5, with a weak D call TRBD1 (6 bases). From germline, CDR1 is LNHDA and CDR2 SQIVND (reference sequence). The CDR3 spans 15 residues. The V end was cut by 4 bases, the J end by 8 bases, with 18 bases between. The CDR3 sequence is CASSNRGSQGKPQHF. The CDR3 region has the DNA TGTGCCAGTAGTAATAGGGGCAGCCAGGGGAAGCCCCAGCATTTT.

The CDR3 DNA reads as TGTGCCAGCAGTCGAACCCCCCAGAACACTGAAGCTTTCTTT. Its translation: CASSRTPQNTEAFF. The genes are TRBV6-1 and TRBJ1-1; D gene uncertain. V lost 5 bases to trimming and J lost 1 base, with 11 bases between them. The CDR3 consists of 14 residues. The germline V gene has CDR1 MNHNS and CDR2 SASEGT.

CDR3 in DNA: TGTGCCAGCAGCCTTTTCGTCCCGAACACCGGGGAGCTGTTTTTT. This sequence encodes CASSLFVPNTGELFF. This chain connects TRBV6-1 to TRBJ2-2; D gene unclear. Trimming shortened V by 6 bases and J by 0 bases, and 11 bases separated the two germline ends. The CDR3 is 15 residues long. CDR1 MNHNS and CDR2 SASEGT come from the germline V gene.

This chain uses TRBV19 with TRBJ2-1; 10 positions match TRBD2. Trimming removed 3 bases from V and 2 bases from J; junction bases left unmatched: 4. Germline values: CDR1 LNHDA, CDR2 SQIVND (reference sequence). The CDR3 totals 16 residues. The CDR3 reads CASSIGGLAAYNEQFF. As DNA, the CDR3 is TGTGCCAGTAGTATTGGCGGACTAGCGGCCTACAATGAGCAGTTCTTC. Full variable domain (outside the CDR3, taken from reference TRBV19 and TRBJ2-1): DGGITQSPKYLFRKEGQNVTLSCEQNLNHDAMYWYRQDPGQGLRLIYYSQIVNDFQKGDIAEGYSVSREKKESFPLTVTSAQKNPTAFYLCASSIGGLAAYNEQFFGPGTRLTVL.

The rearrangement uses TRBV2 and TRBJ2-7; D call uncertain. Trimming pared 8 bases from V and 2 bases from J, leaving 13 bases between. Germline V gene data show CDR1 as SNHLY and CDR2 as FYNNEI. The CDR3 is 13 amino acids. The CDR3 region has the DNA TGTGCCAGCCAGGACGGATGGACCTACGAGCAGTACTTC. It translates to CASQDGWTYEQYF.

The V and J genes are TRBV18 and TRBJ1-2; 11 bases agree with TRBD1. The CDR3 runs 14 residues. V was pared by 3 bases and J by 4 bases, with 1 base of the junction left unmatched. Germline values: CDR1 KGHSH, CDR2 LQKENI. This chain's CDR3 is CASSPGTGGYGYTF. DNA of the CDR3: TGTGCCAGCTCACCTGGGACAGGGGGCTATGGCTACACCTTC.

In its sample, this clonotype is medium-sized. The V and J genes are TRBV20-1 and TRBJ1-4; 8 nucleotides align to TRBD1. The V gene end was trimmed by 5 bases and the J gene end by 5 bases; junction bases not matched to a gene: 4. The germline V gene encodes CDR1 DFQATT and CDR2 SNEGSKA (reference sequence). This CDR3 comprises 13 residues. The CDR3 bases are TGCAGTGCTCCTCAGGGGGCGAATGAAAAACTGTTTTTT. Protein: CSAPQGANEKLFF.

This clonotype was seen more than once but under ten times. V is TRBV6-1 and J is TRBJ1-2; the D gene is possibly TRBD1 (6 bases). The length of the CDR3 is 13 residues. The ends were cut back, 4 bases at V and 6 bases at J, with 12 bases in the middle. The germline V gene encodes CDR1 MNHNS and CDR2 SASEGT. The CDR3 nucleotides are TGTGCCAGCAGTGCCCAGGGGAAAGATGGCTACACCTTC. This encodes CASSAQGKDGYTF.

This clonotype was counted a single time. A much larger clone lies one base from this, so it may be a read error. The V call is TRBV7-9, the J call TRBJ1-1, with unresolved D. Germline CDR1 SEHNR, CDR2 FQNEAQ (reference sequence). This CDR3 contains 13 residues. For the CDR3, the DNA is TGTGCCAGCAGCTTAGCGCAGGATGCTGAAGCTCTCTTT. This sequence encodes CASSLAQDAEALF.

This clonotype was found a few times. This chain uses TRBV9 with TRBJ1-2; 11 bases are shared with TRBD1. The CDR3 extends over 13 amino acids. Germline V gene sequence: CDR1 SGDLS, CDR2 YYNGEE. V dropped 4 bases and J dropped 8; count of bases not matched to a gene: 4. The CDR3 here is CASSPGTGGGYTF. The CDR3 DNA sequence: TGTGCCAGCAGCCCCGGGACAGGGGGAGGCTACACCTTC.

This chain connects TRBV7-9 to TRBJ2-3; D unresolved. V was shortened by 0 bases and J by 4 bases, with 5 bases between the two germline ends. In germline, CDR1 is SEHNR, CDR2 FQNEAQ (reference sequence). This CDR3 has 13 amino acids. CDR3 in amino acids: CASSLAGSDTQYF. CDR3 nucleotide sequence: TGTGCCAGCAGCTTAGCGGGATCAGATACGCAGTATTTT. The entire variable domain, with the rest obtained from reference TRBV7-9 and TRBJ2-3, is as follows: DTGVSQNPRHKITKRGQNVTFRCDPISEHNRLYWYRQTLGQGPEFLTYFQNEAQLEKSRLLSDRFSAERPKGSFSTLEIQRTEQGDSAMYLCASSLAGSDTQYFGPGTRLTVL.

This clonotype was seen only a few times. The CDR3: CASSLLQTGGVGPLHF. The CDR3 DNA reads TGTGCCAGCAGTTTACTCCAGACAGGGGGCGTAGGACCCCTCCACTTT. The V and J genes are TRBV27 and TRBJ1-6, with TRBD1 matching over 10 bases. The CDR3 is made up of 16 amino acids. Germline V CDR1 and CDR2: MNHEY, SMNVEV (reference sequence). J lost 12 bases, V lost 2 bases, and 10 bases had no gene match.

The chain employs TRBV5-1 and TRBJ1-1, with D unresolved. Germline CDR1 is SGHRS and CDR2 is YFSETQ. The CDR3 extends over 13 amino acids. With 4 bases removed from V and 8 bases from J, the gap between germline ends came to 15 bases. CDR3 region: CASSRDGSKEAFF. The CDR3 DNA sequence: TGCGCCAGCAGCCGCGACGGTTCAAAAGAAGCTTTCTTT.

This clonotype came up a few times. The chain is built from TRBV2 and TRBJ1-1; D gene ambiguous. The CDR3 extends over 14 amino acids. V was pared by 6 bases and J by 1 base, with 12 bases between. The germline V gene encodes CDR1 SNHLY and CDR2 FYNNEI. This CDR3 is CASRTEEANTEAFF. CDR3 nucleotide sequence: TGTGCCAGCAGGACGGAAGAAGCGAACACTGAAGCTTTCTTT.

In DNA, the CDR3 is TGTGCCAGCACCCAACGGGGAGGGTATGGCTACACCTTC. Its protein product is CASTQRGGYGYTF. The chain couples TRBV11-2 to TRBJ1-2, with no clear D. Trimming cost V 7 bases and J 5 bases, with 14 bases left between them. CDR1 is SGHAT and CDR2 is FQNNGV in the germline V gene. The CDR3 covers 13 residues. The full variable domain, with the rest looked up from reference TRBV11-2 and TRBJ1-2, is EAGVAQSPRYKIIEKRQSVAFWCNPISGHATLYWYQQILGQGPKLLIQFQNNGVVDDSQLPKDRFSAERLKGVDSTLKIQPAKLEDSAVYLCASTQRGGYGYTFGSGTRLTVV.

J is TRBJ1-5 and V is TRBV19; D gene ambiguous. Trimming removed 8 bases from V and 4 bases from J, with 9 bases in between. The germline V gene encodes CDR1 LNHDA and CDR2 SQIVND (reference sequence). The CDR3 covers 12 residues. CDR3 loop: CASGPANQPQHF. The CDR3 bases are TGTGCCAGTGGACCAGCGAATCAGCCCCAGCATTTT.

Points on this clonotype: A read error may account for a junction end that differs from germline. CDR3 in amino acids: CTSSESGGGARNEQFF. Written as DNA, the CDR3 is TGTACCAGCAGTGAATCTGGCGGGGGGGCCAGAAATGAGCAGTTCTTC. The chain joins TRBV25-1 to TRBJ2-1; 9 positions match TRBD2. The CDR3 consists of 16 residues. Germline V gene data show CDR1 as MGHDK and CDR2 as SYGVNS.

This clonotype is deemed large. The chain uses TRBV7-2 and TRBJ1-5; tentatively, D is TRBD1 (6 bases). V was trimmed by 8 bases and J by 5 bases, leaving 19 bases between them. This CDR3 has 15 amino acids. Germline CDR1 and CDR2: SGHTA and FQGNSA. Here the CDR3 reads CASPGRGEYDQPQHF. The CDR3 DNA sequence: TGTGCCAGCCCCGGAAGGGGGGAGTATGATCAGCCCCAGCATTTT.

A few counts support this clonotype. This rearrangement joins TRBV6-5 to TRBJ2-3; D is perhaps TRBD2 (5 bases). This CDR3 comprises 12 residues. CDR1 MNHEY and CDR2 SVGAGI come from the germline V gene. Trimming removed 4 bases at V and 6 bases at J, with 8 bases between. CDR3 residues: CASSFRGDTQYF. The CDR3, as DNA: TGTGCCAGCAGTTTTCGCGGGGATACGCAGTATTTT.

The chain employs TRBV11-2 and TRBJ2-5; D is perhaps TRBD1 or TRBD2 (5 bases each). Germline lookup yields CDR1 SGHAT and CDR2 FQNNGV. Trimming shortened V by 5 bases and J by 3 bases, and 13 bases separated the two germline ends. The CDR3 runs to 14 residues. The CDR3 nucleotides read TGTGCCAGCAGCATCGGGACGGTTAAAGAGACCCAGTACTTC. It specifies CASSIGTVKETQYF. Based on the CDR3 plus reference TRBV11-2 and TRBJ2-5, the full variable domain is EAGVAQSPRYKIIEKRQSVAFWCNPISGHATLYWYQQILGQGPKLLIQFQNNGVVDDSQLPKDRFSAERLKGVDSTLKIQPAKLEDSAVYLCASSIGTVKETQYFGPGTRLLVL.

The CDR3 region is CASSLGRDGYTF. The CDR3 DNA reads as TGTGCCAGCAGCTTGGGCCGGGATGGCTACACCTTC. The rearrangement links TRBV5-4 to TRBJ1-2; D unresolved. In germline, CDR1 is SGHNT, CDR2 YYREEE (reference sequence). V was pared by 0 bases and J by 6 bases, with 6 bases between. CDR3 length: 12 residues.

The V gene is TRBV20-1, the J gene TRBJ2-6; D possibly uses TRBD1 or TRBD2 (6 bases each). The germline CDR1 and CDR2 sequences are DFQATT and SNEGSKA (reference sequence). CDR3 size: 14 residues. Between the trimmed V and J ends, which lost 5 bases and 4 bases, there was a span of 12 bases. The CDR3 sequence: CSAPPGAGANVLTF. DNA for the CDR3: TGCAGTGCTCCCCCGGGGGCCGGGGCCAACGTCCTGACTTTC.

This clonotype was seen a few times. The V gene is TRBV20-1, the J gene TRBJ1-6; 7 nucleotides agree with TRBD1. The germline V gene has CDR1 DFQATT and CDR2 SNEGSKA (reference sequence). The CDR3 totals 12 residues. V dropped 7 bases and J dropped 13; count of bases not matched to a gene: 10. The CDR3 protein is CSGTQGESPLHF. CDR3 coding DNA: TGCAGTGGGACTCAGGGGGAATCGCCCCTCCACTTT.

The V gene is TRBV12-3 or TRBV12-4, the J gene TRBJ1-2; tentatively, D is TRBD1 (6 bases). Trimming removed 3 bases from V and 5 bases from J, with 16 bases in between. The CDR3 length is 15 residues. CDR3 loop: CASSFGRGWGYGYTF. CDR3 nucleotide sequence: TGTGCCAGCAGTTTCGGCAGGGGCTGGGGTTATGGCTACACCTTC.

The CDR3 loop reads CASSLEGNSPLHF. In DNA, the CDR3 is TGTGCCAGCAGCTTAGAGGGGAATTCACCCCTCCACTTT. This rearrangement joins TRBV7-9 to TRBJ1-6, with a weak D call TRBD1 (5 bases). V was pared by 1 base and J by 7 bases, with 5 bases between. CDR1 and CDR2 (germline): SEHNR, FQNEAQ (reference sequence). This CDR3 comprises 13 residues.

In this sample, this clonotype turned up a few times. This rearrangement joins TRBV19 to TRBJ1-6; D is ambiguous. V was shortened by 5 bases and J by 0 bases, with 8 bases between the two germline ends. Per the germline V gene, CDR1 is LNHDA and CDR2 is SQIVND (reference sequence). The CDR3 length is 15 residues. Written as DNA, the CDR3 is TGTGCCAGTAGTGAAGCGAGCTCCTATAATTCACCCCTCCACTTT. Translation gives CASSEASSYNSPLHF.